This record covers a single T cell receptor (beta chain). Its specificity is unknown. The study ran its PCR with 60 Vbeta and 13 Jbeta primers. Profiled with immunoSEQ multiplex PCR; TCRdb holds only in-frame clones, not every one. Among over 90,000 clones, about 77% were seen once, and the ten largest hold 10%. The entry originates in a study of cytomegalovirus exposure and HLA in healthy donors. Study summary: In terms of ancestry, the Caucasian-associated cluster contained roughly 81% of the roughly 400 genotyped donors.

V was clipped by 5 bases and J by 10 bases, with 21 bases between them. CDR1 is SGHVS and CDR2 is FNYEAQ in the germline V gene. The CDR3 has 14 residues. Study-wide results and limits: A previous analysis found most TCR beta V segments productive roughly 87% or roughly 30% of the time. Apart from CMV serostatus, no immune exposure information was available. The study designated around 150 TCR beta chains cytomegalovirus-associated.

The receptor's source is a young woman in good health and CMV-seropositive. The gene calls are TRBV7-6 and TRBJ2-7; the D gene is possibly TRBD2 (5 bases). Sample: PBMCs. CDR3 sequence: CASSSSPSRALQYF. In DNA, the CDR3 is TGTGCCAGCAGCAGCTCCCCCTCGAGGGCGCTCCAGTACTTC. The complete variable domain, with remaining parts taken from reference TRBV7-6 and TRBJ2-7, reads GAGVSQSPRYKVTKRGQDVALRCDPISGHVSLYWYRQALGQGPEFLTYFNYEAQQDKSGLPNDRFSAERPEGSISTLTIQRTEQRDSAMYRCASSSSPSRALQYFGPGTRLTVT.